The rows below give T cell receptor beta chains drawn from one sample of a study of beta chain features in type 1 diabetes. Some clones are missing from TCRdb's copy, which holds only in-frame ones; the method was immunoSEQ multiplex PCR. The table shows about 280,000 clones, with about 15% occurring only once. The sequencing input was naive CD4+ T cells from blood. The receptors derive from a man between 18 and 29 years old with type 1 diabetes. Both conserved end residues are part of each CDR3. The order of the fields is J gene, clone size, D gene, V gene, CDR3 DNA, CDR3 protein. A D gene is named only where the DNA matches it firmly. Some rows mark clone size as missing; the rest say once, few, many or name a class of expanded clone.

J gene: TRBJ1-2
clone size: -
D gene: -
V gene: TRBV5-8
CDR3 DNA: TGTGCCAGCAGCGCAGGGGATTTTAACTATGGCTACACCTTC
CDR3 protein: CASSAGDFNYGYTF

J gene: TRBJ2-7
clone size: -
D gene: -
V gene: TRBV6-5
CDR3 DNA: TGTGCCAGCAGTCGAATGGGACTTACCTACGAGCAGTACTTC
CDR3 protein: CASSRMGLTYEQYF

J gene: TRBJ2-5
clone size: -
D gene: TRBD1
V gene: TRBV18
CDR3 DNA: TGTGCCAGCTCACCAACGACAGGGGTCTTTAAGACCCAGTACTTC
CDR3 protein: CASSPTTGVFKTQYF

J gene: TRBJ2-1
clone size: -
D gene: -
V gene: TRBV6-4
CDR3 DNA: TGTGCCAGCAGTGCCGAGGGCCGCGCCCGGCAGTTCTTC
CDR3 protein: CASSAEGRARQFF

J gene: TRBJ2-1
clone size: -
D gene: -
V gene: TRBV9
CDR3 DNA: TGTGCCAGCAGCATCACGGCGGGAAACTACAATGAGCAGTTCTTC
CDR3 protein: CASSITAGNYNEQFF

J gene: TRBJ1-3
clone size: few
D gene: -
V gene: TRBV10-3
CDR3 DNA: TGTGCCATCAGTGGAGAGGCAGCTCTTTTAACTACTGGAAACACCATATATTTT
CDR3 protein: CAISGEAALLTTGNTIYF

J gene: TRBJ2-1
clone size: -
D gene: -
V gene: TRBV20-1
CDR3 DNA: TGCAGTGCTAGACAGGAGGCGGAGCAGTTCTTC
CDR3 protein: CSARQEAEQFF

J gene: TRBJ2-7
clone size: -
D gene: -
V gene: TRBV20-1
CDR3 DNA: TGCAGTGCAAGCGTCCTCTACGAGCAGTACTTC
CDR3 protein: CSASVLYEQYF

J gene: TRBJ1-1
clone size: few
D gene: -
V gene: TRBV7-9
CDR3 DNA: TGTGCCAGCAGCTCCGACAGGCGGGACACTGAAGCTTTCTTT
CDR3 protein: CASSSDRRDTEAFF

J gene: TRBJ2-3
clone size: -
D gene: -
V gene: TRBV6-5
CDR3 DNA: TGTGCCAGCAGTCCCCGGAGAGGCACAGATACGCAGTATTTT
CDR3 protein: CASSPRRGTDTQYF

J gene: TRBJ2-1
clone size: -
D gene: -
V gene: TRBV5-1
CDR3 DNA: TGCGCCAGCAGCAAGGAGGGTGGTTCCTACAATGAGCAGTTCTTC
CDR3 protein: CASSKEGGSYNEQFF

J gene: TRBJ2-1
clone size: few
D gene: -
V gene: TRBV27
CDR3 DNA: TGTGCCAGCATTGAAATATACGGGGGAAGTATCTACAATGAGCAGTTCTTC
CDR3 protein: CASIEIYGGSIYNEQFF

J gene: TRBJ2-5
clone size: few
D gene: TRBD2
V gene: TRBV7-2
CDR3 DNA: TGTGCCAGCAGCACAGGACTAGCGGGGGCAGAGACCCAGTACTTC
CDR3 protein: CASSTGLAGAETQYF

J gene: TRBJ1-5
clone size: -
D gene: -
V gene: TRBV5-4
CDR3 DNA: TGTGCCAGCAGCTTGCAGGGGAACAATCAGCCCCAGCATTTT
CDR3 protein: CASSLQGNNQPQHF

J gene: TRBJ2-4
clone size: few
D gene: -
V gene: TRBV11-2
CDR3 DNA: TGTGCCAGCAGCTCTTCGACAGGTTTACTAGCCAAAAACATTCAGTACTTC
CDR3 protein: CASSSSTGLLAKNIQYF

J gene: TRBJ1-1
clone size: once
D gene: -
V gene: TRBV7-9
CDR3 DNA: TGTGCCAGCAGCCAGGGTCCCTCAAGCACTGAAGCTTTCTTT
CDR3 protein: CASSQGPSSTEAFF

J gene: TRBJ2-1
clone size: few
D gene: -
V gene: TRBV30
CDR3 DNA: TGTGCCTGGAGTAAGGGGATCAATGAGCAGTTCTTC
CDR3 protein: CAWSKGINEQFF

J gene: TRBJ2-5
clone size: few
D gene: -
V gene: TRBV11-2
CDR3 DNA: TGTGCCAGCAGCTTAGGGGGGGGGCGTTATGTCTACTTC
CDR3 protein: CASSLGGGRYVYF

J gene: TRBJ1-5
clone size: -
D gene: TRBD1
V gene: TRBV28
CDR3 DNA: TGTGCCAGCTCAACAGGGGTGAATCAGCCCCAGCATTTT
CDR3 protein: CASSTGVNQPQHF

J gene: TRBJ2-5
clone size: -
D gene: -
V gene: TRBV7-2
CDR3 DNA: TGTGCCAGCAGCTGGGCCCCTGACAGACAAGAGACCCAGTACTTC
CDR3 protein: CASSWAPDRQETQYF

J gene: TRBJ1-2
clone size: few
D gene: TRBD1
V gene: TRBV5-6
CDR3 DNA: TGTGCCAGCAGGAGACCCGGGACAGAGACAATCTACACCTTC
CDR3 protein: CASRRPGTETIYTF

J gene: TRBJ1-1
clone size: -
D gene: -
V gene: TRBV7-2
CDR3 DNA: TGTGCCAGCAGCTTAAGCGGGGGCCTGAACACTGAAGCTTTCTTT
CDR3 protein: CASSLSGGLNTEAFF

J gene: TRBJ2-7
clone size: few
D gene: TRBD2
V gene: TRBV6-5
CDR3 DNA: TGTGCCAGCAGACCTAGCGGCGGCACCGAGCAGTACTTC
CDR3 protein: CASRPSGGTEQYF

J gene: TRBJ2-7
clone size: few
D gene: TRBD1
V gene: TRBV18
CDR3 DNA: TGTGCCAGCTCGACCAGGGACAGAAACTACGAGCAGTACTTC
CDR3 protein: CASSTRDRNYEQYF

J gene: TRBJ1-4
clone size: -
D gene: -
V gene: TRBV2
CDR3 DNA: TGTGCCAGCAGTGAAGCGGTCGGGGGTGGAAAACTGTTTTTT
CDR3 protein: CASSEAVGGGKLFF

J gene: TRBJ2-5
clone size: few
D gene: TRBD2
V gene: TRBV5-6
CDR3 DNA: TGTGCCAGCAGCTCCCGGGAGGCCCAAGAGACCCAGTACTTC
CDR3 protein: CASSSREAQETQYF

J gene: TRBJ2-2
clone size: few
D gene: TRBD2
V gene: TRBV25-1
CDR3 DNA: TGTGCCAGCAGTGAACTAGCGGGAGACACCGGGGAGCTGTTTTTT
CDR3 protein: CASSELAGDTGELFF

J gene: TRBJ1-2
clone size: -
D gene: -
V gene: TRBV7-9
CDR3 DNA: TGTGCCAGCAGCTTCGGCAGGGACTATGGCTACACCTTC
CDR3 protein: CASSFGRDYGYTF

J gene: TRBJ2-1
clone size: few
D gene: TRBD1
V gene: TRBV5-6
CDR3 DNA: TGTGCCAGCAGCTTGGGACAGGGAAATGAGCAGTTCTTC
CDR3 protein: CASSLGQGNEQFF

J gene: TRBJ2-7
clone size: few
D gene: TRBD2
V gene: TRBV30
CDR3 DNA: TGTGCCTGGAGTGCCGGACTAGCGGGAGGCGGCGAGCAGTACTTC
CDR3 protein: CAWSAGLAGGGEQYF

J gene: TRBJ2-7
clone size: -
D gene: TRBD2
V gene: TRBV28
CDR3 DNA: TGTGCCAGCAGTTTACTTAGCGGGAATTCCTACGAGCAGTACTTC
CDR3 protein: CASSLLSGNSYEQYF

J gene: TRBJ2-1
clone size: -
D gene: TRBD2
V gene: TRBV5-1
CDR3 DNA: TGCGCCAGCAGCCTTGGACTAGCGGAGAACAATGAGCAGTTCTTC
CDR3 protein: CASSLGLAENNEQFF

J gene: TRBJ2-6
clone size: few
D gene: -
V gene: TRBV4-3
CDR3 DNA: TGCGCCAGCAGCCAAGATCACGGGGGGGCCAACGTCCTGACTTTC
CDR3 protein: CASSQDHGGANVLTF